This TCR beta chain derives from a study of blood T cells in healthy people across ages. Study background: The capture of about one barcoded beta molecule per two T cells was achieved by template switching. Study findings and constraints: More naive CD4+ cells and higher diversity were found in long-lived than in aged donors.

The CDR3 sequence is 14 residues long. Germline CDR1 is SGHTA and CDR2 is FQGTGA. V was pared by 4 bases and J by 1 base, with 3 bases of the junction left unmatched. A sample-barcoded 5' primer and a J-beta primer mix were used in a second PCR of roughly 6 to 11 cycles. Each of the samples gave a minimum of 3 million paired-end reads that contained CDR3. TCRdb used MiXCR to reprocess the 5' RACE reads, holding one entry per CDR3 protein. Among 450,000 to 650,000 distinct CDR3 sequences listed, 24% were seen once. Only a few counts were recorded for this clonotype. Its antigen is still unknown. Another study also made use of these data, one on T cells of mothers and their children. That study reports: Each mother yielded more than 10 million TCR beta CDR3 reads. Each child yielded about 3 million reads.

Specimen: blood. The chain is built from TRBV7-3 and TRBJ2-5; 7 nucleotides agree with TRBD2. This clonotype was obtained from a boy aged 5 to 17 in good health. DNA of the CDR3: TGTGCCAGCAGCTCGAGCGGGACCCAAGAGACCCAGTACTTC. Translated, it gives CASSSSGTQETQYF.